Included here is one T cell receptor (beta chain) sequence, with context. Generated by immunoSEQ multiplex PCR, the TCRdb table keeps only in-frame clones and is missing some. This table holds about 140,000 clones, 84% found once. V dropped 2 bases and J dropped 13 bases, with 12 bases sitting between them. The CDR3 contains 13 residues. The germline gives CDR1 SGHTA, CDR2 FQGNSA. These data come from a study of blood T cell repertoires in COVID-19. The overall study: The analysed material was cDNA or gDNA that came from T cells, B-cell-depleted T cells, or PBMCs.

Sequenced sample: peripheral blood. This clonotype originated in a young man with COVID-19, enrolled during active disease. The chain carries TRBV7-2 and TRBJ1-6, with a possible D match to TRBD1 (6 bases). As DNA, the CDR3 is TGTGCCAGCAGCTTAAGGGGGTTCGGGCCCCTCCACTTT. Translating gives CASSLRGFGPLHF.